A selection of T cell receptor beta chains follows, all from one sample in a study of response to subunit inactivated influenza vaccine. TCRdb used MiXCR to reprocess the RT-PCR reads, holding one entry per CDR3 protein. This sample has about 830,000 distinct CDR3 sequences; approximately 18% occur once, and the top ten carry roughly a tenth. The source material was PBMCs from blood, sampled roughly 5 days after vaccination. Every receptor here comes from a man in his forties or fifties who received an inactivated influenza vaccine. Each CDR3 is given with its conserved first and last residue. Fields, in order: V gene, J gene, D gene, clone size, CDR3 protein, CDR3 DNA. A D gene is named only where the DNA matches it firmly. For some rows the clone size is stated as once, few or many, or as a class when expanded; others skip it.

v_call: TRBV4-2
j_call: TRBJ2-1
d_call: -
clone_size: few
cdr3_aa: CASSQSRGGHEQFF
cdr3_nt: TGTGCCAGCAGCCAGAGCCGTGGGGGACATGAGCAGTTCTTC

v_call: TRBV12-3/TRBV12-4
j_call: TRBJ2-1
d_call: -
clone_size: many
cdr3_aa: CASSPWGADNEQFF
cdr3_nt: TGTGCCAGCTCCCCTTGGGGGGCAGACAATGAGCAGTTCTTC

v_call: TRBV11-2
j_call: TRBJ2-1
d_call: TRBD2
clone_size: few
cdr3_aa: CASSLDLAGGPFNEQFF
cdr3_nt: TGTGCCAGCAGCTTAGATCTAGCGGGGGGGCCTTTTAATGAGCAGTTCTTC

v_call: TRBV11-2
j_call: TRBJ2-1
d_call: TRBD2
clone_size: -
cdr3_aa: CASSTGGGRAEQFF
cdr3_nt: TGTGCCAGCAGCACCGGGGGGGGGCGGGCTGAGCAGTTCTTC

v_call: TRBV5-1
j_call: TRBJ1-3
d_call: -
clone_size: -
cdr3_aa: CASAPTGDSGNTIYF
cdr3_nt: TGCGCCAGCGCCCCGACAGGAGACTCTGGAAACACCATATATTTT

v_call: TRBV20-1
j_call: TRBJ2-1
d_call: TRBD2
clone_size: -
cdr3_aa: CSARVGSGGAGGNEQFF
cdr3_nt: TGCAGTGCTAGAGTGGGTAGCGGGGGGGCAGGAGGCAATGAGCAGTTCTTC

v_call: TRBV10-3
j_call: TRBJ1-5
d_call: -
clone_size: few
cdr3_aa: CAISVGGSGNQPQHF
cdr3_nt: TGTGCCATCAGTGTGGGGGGATCGGGCAATCAGCCCCAGCATTTT

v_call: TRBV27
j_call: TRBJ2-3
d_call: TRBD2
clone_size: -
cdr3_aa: CASSLAASGSTYTQYF
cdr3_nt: TGTGCCAGCAGTTTAGCCGCTAGCGGGAGTACGTATACGCAGTATTTT

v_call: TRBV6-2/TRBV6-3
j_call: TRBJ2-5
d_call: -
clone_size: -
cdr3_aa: CASSAGDPGETQYF
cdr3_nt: TGTGCCAGCAGTGCTGGGGACCCCGGAGAGACCCAGTACTTC

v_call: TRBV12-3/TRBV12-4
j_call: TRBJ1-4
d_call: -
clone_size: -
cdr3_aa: CASSLIGREKLFF
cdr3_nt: TGTGCCAGCAGTTTAATAGGGCGTGAAAAACTGTTTTTT

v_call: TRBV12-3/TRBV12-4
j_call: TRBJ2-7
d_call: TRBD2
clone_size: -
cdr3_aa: CASSPWGGGSGEQYF
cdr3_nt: TGTGCCAGCAGTCCCTGGGGCGGGGGGTCCGGGGAGCAGTACTTC

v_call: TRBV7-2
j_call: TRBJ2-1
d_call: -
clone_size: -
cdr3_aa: CASSPGPRRYDEQFF
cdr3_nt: TGTGCCAGCAGCCCAGGCCCGAGGAGGTACGATGAGCAGTTCTTC

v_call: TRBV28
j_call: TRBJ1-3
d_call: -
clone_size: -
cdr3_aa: CASSLYPRGSGNTIYF
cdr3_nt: TGTGCCAGCAGTTTATACCCGAGGGGGTCGGGAAACACCATATATTTT

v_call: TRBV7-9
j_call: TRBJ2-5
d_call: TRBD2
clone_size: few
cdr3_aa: CASSLEGTREETQYF
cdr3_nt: TGTGCCAGCAGCTTAGAAGGGACTAGAGAAGAGACCCAGTACTTC

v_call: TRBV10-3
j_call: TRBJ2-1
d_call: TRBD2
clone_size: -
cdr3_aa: CAISESGGLAGERVAYNEQFF
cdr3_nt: TGTGCCATCAGTGAGTCAGGTGGACTAGCGGGAGAGCGCGTCGCCTACAATGAGCAGTTCTTC

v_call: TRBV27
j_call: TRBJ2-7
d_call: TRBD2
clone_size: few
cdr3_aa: CASSLRTSGARGSYEQYF
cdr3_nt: TGTGCCAGCAGTCTCCGGACTAGCGGGGCTAGGGGCTCCTACGAGCAGTACTTC

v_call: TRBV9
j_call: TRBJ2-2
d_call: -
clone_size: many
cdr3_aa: CASSAGVAGELFF
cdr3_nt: TGTGCCAGCAGCGCAGGGGTGGCCGGGGAGCTGTTTTTT

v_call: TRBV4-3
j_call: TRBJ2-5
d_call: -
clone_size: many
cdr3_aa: CASSRISGREKETQYF
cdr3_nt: TGCGCCAGCAGCCGTATCTCAGGACGGGAAAAGGAGACCCAGTACTTC

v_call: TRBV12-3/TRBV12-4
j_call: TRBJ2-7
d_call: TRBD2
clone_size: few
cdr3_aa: CASRPLAASSYEQYF
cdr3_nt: TGTGCCAGCAGGCCCCTAGCGGCAAGCTCCTACGAGCAGTACTTC

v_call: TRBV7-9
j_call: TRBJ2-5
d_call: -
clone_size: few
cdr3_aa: CASSLARLGATQYF
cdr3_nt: TGTGCCAGCAGCTTAGCGAGACTGGGAGCGACCCAGTACTTC

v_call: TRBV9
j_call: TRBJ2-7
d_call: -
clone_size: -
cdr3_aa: CASSVSGDSSEQYF
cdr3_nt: TGTGCCAGCAGCGTATCTGGGGATAGCTCCGAGCAGTACTTC

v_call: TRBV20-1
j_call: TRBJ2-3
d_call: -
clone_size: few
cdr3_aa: CSARALRQSSTDTQYF
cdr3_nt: TGCAGTGCTAGAGCTCTGCGTCAGTCTAGCACAGATACGCAGTATTTT

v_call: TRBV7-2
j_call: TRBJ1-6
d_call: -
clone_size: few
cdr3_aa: CASSLVGGDSPLHF
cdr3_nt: TGTGCCAGCAGCTTAGTGGGGGGAGATTCACCCCTCCACTTT

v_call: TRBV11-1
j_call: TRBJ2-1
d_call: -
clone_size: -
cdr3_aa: CASSLALGDEQFF
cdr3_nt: TGTGCCAGCAGCTTAGCGCTAGGGGATGAGCAGTTCTTC

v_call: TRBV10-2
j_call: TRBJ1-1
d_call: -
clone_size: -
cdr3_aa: CASSDPSMNTEAFF
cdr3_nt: TGCGCCAGCAGTGACCCCTCCATGAACACTGAAGCTTTCTTT

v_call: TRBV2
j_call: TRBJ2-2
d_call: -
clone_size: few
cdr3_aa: CASSLHFDTGELFF
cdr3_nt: TGTGCCAGCAGCCTTCACTTCGACACCGGGGAGCTGTTTTTT

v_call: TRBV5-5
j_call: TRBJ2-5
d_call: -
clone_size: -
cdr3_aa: CASSLATDKETQYF
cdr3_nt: TGTGCCAGCAGCTTGGCGACAGATAAAGAGACCCAGTACTTC

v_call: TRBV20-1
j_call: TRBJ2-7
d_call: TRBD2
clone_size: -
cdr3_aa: CSASGLAGKLEQYF
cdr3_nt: TGCAGTGCCTCCGGACTAGCGGGGAAATTAGAGCAGTACTTC

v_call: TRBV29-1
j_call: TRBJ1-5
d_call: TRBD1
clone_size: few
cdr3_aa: CSVSVGQGDQPQHF
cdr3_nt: TGCAGCGTTAGCGTTGGACAGGGAGATCAGCCCCAGCATTTT

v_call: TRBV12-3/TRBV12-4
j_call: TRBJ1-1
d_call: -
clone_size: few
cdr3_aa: CASILRGTEAFF
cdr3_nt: TGTGCCAGCATCCTGCGGGGCACTGAAGCTTTCTTT

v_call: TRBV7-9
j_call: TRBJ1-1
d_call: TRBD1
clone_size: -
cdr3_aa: CASSAQTGINTEAFF
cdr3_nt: TGTGCCAGCAGCGCCCAGACAGGGATTAACACTGAAGCTTTCTTT

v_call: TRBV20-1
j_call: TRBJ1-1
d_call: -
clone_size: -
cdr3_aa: CSAPPPGRDTEAFF
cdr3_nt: TGCAGTGCTCCCCCGCCGGGGAGGGACACTGAAGCTTTCTTT

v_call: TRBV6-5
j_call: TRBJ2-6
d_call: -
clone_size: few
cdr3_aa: CASSYSRASSGANVLTF
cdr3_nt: TGTGCCAGCAGTTACTCACGCGCTAGCTCTGGGGCCAACGTCCTGACTTTC

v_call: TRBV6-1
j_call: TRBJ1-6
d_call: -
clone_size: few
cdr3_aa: CASHPRGYNSPLHF
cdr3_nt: TGTGCCAGTCACCCCAGGGGATATAATTCACCCCTCCACTTT

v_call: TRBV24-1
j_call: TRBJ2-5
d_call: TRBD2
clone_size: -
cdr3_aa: CATSDKLAGETQYF
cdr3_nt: TGTGCCACCAGTGATAAACTAGCGGGAGAGACCCAGTACTTC

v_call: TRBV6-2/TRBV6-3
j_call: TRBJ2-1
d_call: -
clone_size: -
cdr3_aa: CASRPGPNPYNEQFF
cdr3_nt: TGTGCCAGCAGGCCCGGGCCGAACCCCTACAATGAGCAGTTCTTC

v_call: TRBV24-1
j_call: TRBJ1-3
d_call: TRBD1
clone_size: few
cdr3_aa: CATSDPGTGGGNTIYF
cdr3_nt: TGTGCCACCAGTGACCCCGGGACAGGGGGCGGAAACACCATATATTTT

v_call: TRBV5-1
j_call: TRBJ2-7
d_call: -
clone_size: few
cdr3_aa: CASSLDGRPYEQYF
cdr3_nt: TGCGCCAGCAGCTTGGACGGGCGCCCCTACGAGCAGTACTTC

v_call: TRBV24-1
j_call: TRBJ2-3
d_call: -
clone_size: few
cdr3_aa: CATSDLTGTAQYF
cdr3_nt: TGTGCCACCAGTGATTTGACAGGGACGGCGCAGTATTTT

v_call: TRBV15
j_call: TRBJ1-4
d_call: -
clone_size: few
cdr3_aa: CATSPSPDRLATNEKLFF
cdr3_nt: TGTGCCACCAGCCCCTCACCCGACAGGCTTGCAACTAATGAAAAACTGTTTTTT

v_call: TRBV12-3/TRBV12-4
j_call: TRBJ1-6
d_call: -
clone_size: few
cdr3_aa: CASSPDVSRSPLHF
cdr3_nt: TGTGCCAGCAGTCCCGACGTATCAAGGTCACCCCTCCACTTT

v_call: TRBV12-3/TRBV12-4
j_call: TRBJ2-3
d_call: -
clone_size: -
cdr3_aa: CASSLLARTDTQYF
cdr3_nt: TGTGCCAGCAGTTTATTGGCGCGCACAGATACGCAGTATTTT

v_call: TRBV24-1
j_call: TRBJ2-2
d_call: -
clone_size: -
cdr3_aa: CATSDPHEAGGELFF
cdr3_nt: TGTGCCACCAGTGATCCCCACGAGGCCGGTGGGGAGCTGTTTTTT

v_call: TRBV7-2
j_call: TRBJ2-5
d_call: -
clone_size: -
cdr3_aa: CASSYVPRETQYF
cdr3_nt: TGTGCCAGCAGCTACGTTCCCAGGGAGACCCAGTACTTC

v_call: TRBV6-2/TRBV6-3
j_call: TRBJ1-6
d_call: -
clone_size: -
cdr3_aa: CASSYTLHWGRAVSPLHF
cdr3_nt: TGTGCCAGCAGTTACACCCTCCACTGGGGGAGGGCTGTCTCACCCCTCCACTTT

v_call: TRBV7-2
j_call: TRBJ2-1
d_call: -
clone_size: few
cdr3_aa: CASSPLRTPYNEQFF
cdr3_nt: TGTGCCAGCAGTCCCCTACGTACCCCATACAATGAGCAGTTCTTC

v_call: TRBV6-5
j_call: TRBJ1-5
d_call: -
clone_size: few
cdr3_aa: CASSYSFGGSGQPQHF
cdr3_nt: TGTGCCAGCAGTTACTCGTTCGGGGGCTCGGGTCAGCCCCAGCATTTT

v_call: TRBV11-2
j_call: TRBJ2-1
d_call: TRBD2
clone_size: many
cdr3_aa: CASSLGVIAGGPRNEQFF
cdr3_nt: TGTGCCAGCAGCTTAGGGGTCATAGCGGGGGGGCCCCGCAATGAGCAGTTCTTC

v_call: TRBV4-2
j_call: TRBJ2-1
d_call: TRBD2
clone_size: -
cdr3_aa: CASSQDSSGRGNEQFF
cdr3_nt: TGTGCCAGCAGCCAAGATAGTAGCGGGAGGGGTAATGAGCAGTTCTTC

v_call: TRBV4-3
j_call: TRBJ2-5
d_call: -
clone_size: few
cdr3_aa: CASSHPRTPQQETQYF
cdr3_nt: TGCGCCAGCAGCCATCCACGGACACCCCAGCAAGAGACCCAGTACTTC

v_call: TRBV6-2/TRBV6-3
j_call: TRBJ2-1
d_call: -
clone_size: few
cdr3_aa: CASSYSNYNEQFF
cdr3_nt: TGTGCCAGCAGTTACTCGAATTACAATGAGCAGTTCTTC

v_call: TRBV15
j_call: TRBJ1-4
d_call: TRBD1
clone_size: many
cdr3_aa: CATSRDKGQNEKLFF
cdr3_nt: TGTGCCACCAGCAGAGATAAGGGACAGAATGAAAAACTGTTTTTT

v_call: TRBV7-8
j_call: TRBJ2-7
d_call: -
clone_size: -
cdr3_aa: CASSLGFRAEQYF
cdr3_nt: TGTGCCAGCAGCTTAGGGTTCAGGGCTGAGCAGTACTTC

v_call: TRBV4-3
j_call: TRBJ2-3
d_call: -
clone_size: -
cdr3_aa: CASSQAAPGGSDTQYF
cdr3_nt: TGCGCCAGCAGCCAGGCCGCGCCGGGGGGCTCAGATACGCAGTATTTT

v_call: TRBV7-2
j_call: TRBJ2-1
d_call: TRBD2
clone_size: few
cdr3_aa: CASSLQTSVYNEQFF
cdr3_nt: TGTGCCAGCAGCTTACAGACTAGCGTCTACAATGAGCAGTTCTTC

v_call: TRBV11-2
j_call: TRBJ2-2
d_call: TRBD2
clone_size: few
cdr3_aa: CASTPTRGGSGTGELFF
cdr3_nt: TGTGCCAGCACCCCCACCCGTGGCGGGAGCGGCACCGGGGAGCTGTTTTTT

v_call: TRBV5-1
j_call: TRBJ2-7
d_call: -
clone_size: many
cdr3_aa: CASSLEGLEQYF
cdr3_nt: TGCGCCAGCAGCTTGGAAGGCCTCGAGCAGTACTTC

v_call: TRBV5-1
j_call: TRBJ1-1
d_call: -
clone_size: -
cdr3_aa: CASSLEFGAEAFF
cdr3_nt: TGCGCCAGCAGCTTGGAATTCGGGGCTGAAGCTTTCTTT

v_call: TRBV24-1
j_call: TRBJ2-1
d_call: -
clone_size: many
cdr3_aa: CATSETGTKEQFF
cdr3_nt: TGTGCCACCAGTGAAACCGGGACAAAAGAGCAGTTCTTC